A selection of T cell receptor beta chains follows, all from one sample in a study of cytomegalovirus exposure and HLA in healthy donors. Here immunoSEQ multiplex PCR was the method, and the copy in TCRdb shows in-frame clones only, minus some. Of 200,000 or so clones in the sample, 80% to 90% were seen once. The sample comprised PBMCs. The receptors shown here come from a man aged 30 to 39 in good health and CMV-seronegative. CDR3s include the opening cysteine and the closing phenylalanine or tryptophan. The D gene is left open where the match is weak. Expanded clones are given a class, and other clones once, few, many or no size at all.

TRBV4-1	.	TRBD2	TRBJ2-5	CASSQEGGGAGLQETQYF	TGCGCCAGCAGCCAAGAGGGCGGGGGGGCGGGATTGCAAGAGACCCAGTACTTC
TRBV15	.	TRBD1	TRBJ1-2	CATSSTATGGRYGYTF	TGTGCCACCAGCAGCACAGCGACAGGGGGGCGGTATGGCTACACCTTC
TRBV7-9	.	.	TRBJ1-5	CASIGGADQPQHF	TGTGCCAGCATTGGGGGGGCGGATCAGCCCCAGCATTTT
TRBV25-1	few	TRBD2	TRBJ2-2	CASSEGVGGGARTGELFF	TGTGCCAGCAGTGAAGGGGTAGGCGGGGGGGCGAGAACCGGGGAGCTGTTTTTT
TRBV14	.	.	TRBJ2-7	CASSQLGQSSYEQYF	TGTGCCAGCAGCCAGCTTGGACAGAGCTCCTACGAGCAGTACTTC
TRBV7-9	.	TRBD2	TRBJ2-2	CASSLMRGGPNTGELFF	TGTGCCAGCAGTCTGATGAGGGGAGGGCCGAACACCGGGGAGCTGTTTTTT
TRBV21-1	.	.	TRBJ1-5	CASSSPDQPQHF	TGTGCCAGCAGCAGTCCGGATCAGCCCCAGCATTTT
TRBV5-1	once	.	TRBJ1-1	CASSFSFNTEAFF	TGCGCCAGCAGCTTCAGTTTTAACACTGAAGCTTTCTTT
TRBV5-1	.	.	TRBJ1-4	CASSSRGGNRDGRQGLFF	TGCGCCAGCAGCTCAAGGGGGGGCAACCGGGACGGCCGCCAAGGACTGTTTTTT
TRBV9	.	TRBD1	TRBJ1-1	CASSGKTGGIEAFF	TGTGCCAGCAGCGGAAAGACAGGGGGCATTGAAGCTTTCTTT
TRBV19	.	.	TRBJ1-4	CASSTRDGKLFF	TGTGCCAGTAGTACCAGGGATGGAAAACTGTTTTTT
TRBV6-5	once	TRBD1	TRBJ2-7	CASSRQGHEQYF	TGTGCCAGCAGTAGACAGGGTCACGAGCAGTACTTC
TRBV9	.	.	TRBJ1-2	CASSVATSGGYTF	TGTGCCAGCAGCGTAGCTACCTCAGGGGGCTACACCTTC
TRBV20-1	.	TRBD1	TRBJ2-1	CSAEQGIEQFF	TGCAGTGCTGAACAGGGGATTGAGCAGTTCTTC
TRBV2	.	.	TRBJ2-7	CASSEDWRGGQYEQYF	TGTGCCAGCAGTGAAGATTGGAGGGGGGGCCAATACGAGCAGTACTTC
TRBV4-1	.	.	TRBJ1-6	CASSQAVPNPLHF	TGCGCCAGCAGCCAGGCTGTACCAAATCCCCTCCACTTT
TRBV27	.	TRBD2	TRBJ2-7	CASIGGLAGASSYEQYF	TGTGCCAGCATCGGCGGACTAGCGGGGGCCAGCTCCTACGAGCAGTACTTC
TRBV19	.	.	TRBJ1-5	CASSGQQGTAQHF	TGTGCCAGTAGTGGTCAACAGGGAACGGCCCAGCATTTT
TRBV4-3	.	TRBD1	TRBJ1-3	CASSRLTGIGNTIYF	TGCGCCAGCAGCCGACTGACAGGGATTGGAAACACCATATATTTT
TRBV7-9	.	.	TRBJ1-2	CASSLAVQPRYTF	TGTGCCAGCAGCTTAGCTGTACAGCCGCGCTACACCTTC
TRBV5-1	.	TRBD2	TRBJ2-1	CASGVAGGSYNEQFF	TGCGCCAGCGGGGTAGCGGGGGGTTCCTACAATGAGCAGTTCTTC
TRBV29-1	.	.	TRBJ1-1	CSVGWGHMNTEAFF	TGCAGCGTTGGGTGGGGACACATGAACACTGAAGCTTTCTTT
TRBV5-4	.	TRBD1	TRBJ1-1	CASSLGQGGFSEAFF	TGTGCCAGCAGCTTGGGACAGGGGGGCTTTTCTGAAGCTTTCTTT
TRBV27	.	.	TRBJ2-5	CASSFTGRNSETQYF	TGTGCCAGCAGTTTTACAGGGAGAAATTCGGAGACCCAGTACTTC
TRBV13	.	TRBD2	TRBJ2-7	CASSLATSGSFSSYEQYF	TGTGCCAGCAGCTTAGCGACTAGCGGGAGTTTTAGCTCCTACGAGCAGTACTTC
TRBV7-2	.	.	TRBJ2-7	CASSDEAYEQYF	TGTGCCAGCAGCGATGAGGCCTACGAGCAGTACTTC
TRBV30	.	.	TRBJ1-6	CAWARGDNSPLHF	TGTGCCTGGGCCCGGGGTGATAATTCACCCCTCCACTTT
TRBV18	.	.	TRBJ1-5	CASSQGGGDSNQPQHF	TGTGCCAGCTCCCAGGGAGGAGGAGATAGCAATCAGCCCCAGCATTTT
TRBV4-3	.	.	TRBJ2-3	CASSQVTVDTQYF	TGCGCCAGCAGCCAAGTTACGGTCGATACGCAGTATTTT
TRBV27	.	TRBD1	TRBJ2-7	CASSLWTGYEQYF	TGTGCCAGCAGTTTATGGACAGGCTACGAGCAGTACTTC
TRBV29-1	.	TRBD1	TRBJ1-1	CSVPYLDRDGTEAFF	TGCAGCGTTCCCTACCTCGACAGGGATGGCACTGAAGCTTTCTTT
TRBV15	few	.	TRBJ2-5	CATSRGGGGETQYF	TGTGCCACCAGCAGAGGGGGGGGCGGGGAGACCCAGTACTTC
TRBV5-1	.	.	TRBJ2-3	CASSLVGGATDTQYF	TGCGCCAGCAGCTTGGTGGGGGGAGCTACAGATACGCAGTATTTT
TRBV7-2	.	.	TRBJ1-2	CASSPARGETYGYTF	TGTGCCAGCAGCCCCGCCCGCGGGGAGACCTATGGCTACACCTTC
TRBV6-8	.	.	TRBJ2-3	CATTSAGTVSQYF	TGTGCCACCACGTCTGCGGGGACCGTCTCGCAGTATTTT
TRBV7-9	.	.	TRBJ2-5	CASSLGQGTFRETQYF	TGTGCCAGCAGCTTAGGGCAGGGGACCTTTCGAGAGACCCAGTACTTC
TRBV7-8	.	TRBD1	TRBJ2-7	CASSFSGTASYEQYF	TGTGCCAGCAGCTTTTCCGGGACAGCATCCTACGAGCAGTACTTC
TRBV5-4	.	TRBD1	TRBJ1-6	CASSDGTGLYNSPLHF	TGTGCCAGCAGCGACGGGACAGGCCTCTATAATTCACCCCTCCACTTT